Listed below are T cell receptor beta chains from one sample, sequenced in a study of shared clonotypes between healthy human individuals. TCRdb's copy holds only in-frame clones and misses some; the assay was immunoSEQ multiplex PCR. The sample has about 1.1 million clones; 77% are singletons. Sequenced input: memory CD4+ T cells from PBMCs. These receptors were collected from a young man in good health. Some clones in this sample may be carry-over from other donors' samples. Both conserved end residues are part of each CDR3. A D gene is named only where the DNA matches it firmly. A row's size may be missing; if present it is once, few, many or a size class.

V gene	J gene	D gene	clone size	CDR3 DNA	CDR3 protein
TRBV10-1	TRBJ2-1	TRBD1	NA	TGCGCCAGCAGTGAGGAGGGACAGCCTTACAATGAGCAGTTCTTC	CASSEEGQPYNEQFF
TRBV5-6	TRBJ1-2	NA	NA	TGTGCCAGCAGCTTGGGGTGGGGAACCGGCTACACCTTC	CASSLGWGTGYTF
TRBV28	TRBJ2-5	NA	NA	TGTGCCAGCAGCTCGGAGATAGCAAATATACAAGAGACCCAGTACTTC	CASSSEIANIQETQYF
TRBV18	TRBJ2-6	TRBD1	NA	TGTGCCAGCTCCGCCCGAGGGACAGGGGAGTCTGGGGCCAACGTCCTGACTTTC	CASSARGTGESGANVLTF
TRBV7-6	TRBJ2-7	NA	NA	TGTGCCAGCAGCCCGGCCACCTACGAGCAGTACTTC	CASSPATYEQYF
TRBV28	TRBJ2-1	TRBD2	NA	TGTGCCAGCAGTTCTACATCTAGCGGGAGCGGTGAGCAGTTCTTC	CASSSTSSGSGEQFF
TRBV7-3	TRBJ1-2	NA	few	TGTGCCAGCAGCCCTATAGGGGGTACGGGCTACACCTTC	CASSPIGGTGYTF
TRBV10-3	TRBJ1-2	NA	NA	TGTGCCATCAGTGAGGTGGGTTATGGCTACACCTTC	CAISEVGYGYTF
TRBV7-2	TRBJ1-1	NA	few	TGTGCCAGCAGTTTTGGGGGACCCAGGGAAGCTTTCTTT	CASSFGGPREAFF
TRBV14	TRBJ1-2	TRBD1	NA	TGTGCCAGCAGCCGGGACAGGGGTTTATATGGCTACACCTTC	CASSRDRGLYGYTF
TRBV7-2	TRBJ2-7	NA	NA	TGTGCCAGCAGCTTACGCGGGTCCTACGAGCAGTACTTC	CASSLRGSYEQYF
TRBV28	TRBJ2-7	NA	NA	TGTGCCAGCGTCGGGTCCCGGAATATGGAGCAGTACTTC	CASVGSRNMEQYF
TRBV7-9	TRBJ1-1	NA	few	TGTGCCAGCAGCCAACAGGCGAACACTGAAGCTTTCTTT	CASSQQANTEAFF
TRBV11-2	TRBJ2-1	NA	NA	TGTGCCAGCAGCTTAGGACTTGACAATGAGCAGTTCTTC	CASSLGLDNEQFF
TRBV5-1	TRBJ1-4	TRBD1	NA	TGCGCCAGCAGCCTCGTCCCGGGACAGGACCGTGGTGAAAAACTGTTTTTT	CASSLVPGQDRGEKLFF
TRBV13	TRBJ2-5	NA	NA	TGTGCCAGCAGCACGTACACCGAGGAGACCCAGTACTTC	CASSTYTEETQYF
TRBV9	TRBJ2-3	NA	NA	TGTGCCAGCAGCGTAGGACAGGCCACAGATACGCAGTATTTT	CASSVGQATDTQYF
TRBV25-1	TRBJ2-2	NA	few	TGTGCCAGCAGTGAATACGTCACCGGGGAGCTGTTTTTT	CASSEYVTGELFF
TRBV15	TRBJ2-1	NA	once	TGTGCCACCACCAAAACAGGGATATATGAGCAGTTCTTC	CATTKTGIYEQFF
TRBV19	TRBJ2-7	TRBD1	NA	TGTGCCAGTAGGCGGACAGGGGGCTCCTACGAGCAGTACTTC	CASRRTGGSYEQYF
TRBV2	TRBJ2-5	NA	NA	TGTGCCAGCAGTGAAGAGGTAGAAGAGACCCAGTACTTC	CASSEEVEETQYF
TRBV7-2	TRBJ1-1	TRBD1	NA	TGTGCCAGCAGCCTAACCCGGGACAGTTACACTGAAGCTTTCTTT	CASSLTRDSYTEAFF
TRBV7-9	TRBJ1-2	NA	NA	TGTGCCAGCAGCTTAGCATACAGAAAGGGATATGGCTACACCTTC	CASSLAYRKGYGYTF
TRBV12-5	TRBJ2-5	NA	once	TGTGCTAGTGGTTTGGGGACAGTCCAAGAGACCCAGTACTTC	CASGLGTVQETQYF
TRBV5-1	TRBJ1-3	TRBD1	NA	TGCGCCAGCAGCTTGTCCCTCGGGACAGCCTCTGGAAACACCATATATTTT	CASSLSLGTASGNTIYF
TRBV28	TRBJ2-1	TRBD1	few	TGTGCCAGCAGTGCCCGGGACAGGGGTTTTGGAGAGGACAATGAGCAGTTCTTC	CASSARDRGFGEDNEQFF
TRBV5-3	TRBJ1-5	NA	NA	TGTGCCAGAAGCTGGTCCAGGAGCTCCAATCAGCCCCAGCATTTT	CARSWSRSSNQPQHF
TRBV10-3	TRBJ2-1	NA	NA	TGTGCCATCAGTGAGAGCGCGGGAAACTACAATGAGCAGTTCTTC	CAISESAGNYNEQFF
TRBV7-9	TRBJ1-2	NA	NA	TGTGCCAGCAGCTTAGTCGGAGGGCGCTATGGCTGCACCTTC	CASSLVGGRYGCTF
TRBV29-1	TRBJ1-5	NA	NA	TGCAGCGTTGCCGAAGCGACAGTACGACTGTTAAATAGCAATCAGCCCCAGCATTTT	CSVAEATVRLLNSNQPQHF
TRBV27	TRBJ1-6	NA	NA	TGTGCCAGCAGTCCCTACAGCGCGGGGGGGGCCCTCCACTTT	CASSPYSAGGALHF